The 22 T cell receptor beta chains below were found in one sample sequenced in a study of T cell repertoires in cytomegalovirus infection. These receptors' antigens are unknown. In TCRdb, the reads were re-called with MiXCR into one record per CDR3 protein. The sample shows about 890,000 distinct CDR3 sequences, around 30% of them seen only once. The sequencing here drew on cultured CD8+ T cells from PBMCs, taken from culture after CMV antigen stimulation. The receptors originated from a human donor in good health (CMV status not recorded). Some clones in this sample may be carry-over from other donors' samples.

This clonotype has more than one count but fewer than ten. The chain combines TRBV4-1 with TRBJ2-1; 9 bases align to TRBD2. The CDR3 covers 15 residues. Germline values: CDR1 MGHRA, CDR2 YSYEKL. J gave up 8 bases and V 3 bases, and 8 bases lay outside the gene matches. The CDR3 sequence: CASSQVAGARDEQFF. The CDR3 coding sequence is TGCGCCAGCAGCCAGGTAGCGGGGGCCAGGGATGAGCAGTTCTTC.

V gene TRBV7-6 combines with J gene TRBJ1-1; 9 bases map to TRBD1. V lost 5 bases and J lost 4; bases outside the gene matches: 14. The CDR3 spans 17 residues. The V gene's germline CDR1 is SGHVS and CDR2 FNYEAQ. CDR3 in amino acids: CASSPKRQGVVRTEAFF. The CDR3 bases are TGTGCCAGCAGCCCGAAGCGACAGGGGGTAGTTCGCACTGAAGCTTTCTTT.

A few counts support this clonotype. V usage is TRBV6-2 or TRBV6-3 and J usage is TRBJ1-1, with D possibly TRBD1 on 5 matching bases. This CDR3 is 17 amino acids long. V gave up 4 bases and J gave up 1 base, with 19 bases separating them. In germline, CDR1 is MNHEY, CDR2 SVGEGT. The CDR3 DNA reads TGTGCCAGCAGTTCCGTCGGGGGGGGGTCGCCGAACACTGAAGCTTTCTTT. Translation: CASSSVGGGSPNTEAFF.

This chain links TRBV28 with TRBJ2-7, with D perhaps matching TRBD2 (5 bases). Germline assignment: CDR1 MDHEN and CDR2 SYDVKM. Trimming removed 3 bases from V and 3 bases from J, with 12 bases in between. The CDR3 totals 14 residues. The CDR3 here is CASSFLPGGYEQYV. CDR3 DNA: TGTGCCAGCAGTTTTCTCCCCGGAGGCTACGAGCAGTACGTC.

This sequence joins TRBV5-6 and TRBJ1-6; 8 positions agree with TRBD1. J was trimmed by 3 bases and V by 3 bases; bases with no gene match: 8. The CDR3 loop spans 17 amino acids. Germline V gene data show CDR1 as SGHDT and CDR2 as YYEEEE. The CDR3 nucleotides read TGTGCCAGCAGCTCCCGGACAGGGTTGATCTATAATTCACCCCTCCACTTT. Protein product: CASSSRTGLIYNSPLHF. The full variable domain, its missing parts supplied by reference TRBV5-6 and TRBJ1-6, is DAGVTQSPTHLIKTRGQQVTLRCSPKSGHDTVSWYQQALGQGPQFIFQYYEEEERQRGNFPDRFSGHQFPNYSSELNVNALLLGDSALYLCASSSRTGLIYNSPLHFGNGTRLTVT.

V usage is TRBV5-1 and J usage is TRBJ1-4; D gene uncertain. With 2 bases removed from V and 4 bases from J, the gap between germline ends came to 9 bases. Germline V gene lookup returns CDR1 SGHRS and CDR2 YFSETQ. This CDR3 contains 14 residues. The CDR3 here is CASSFSELNEKLFF. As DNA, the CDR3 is TGCGCCAGCAGCTTTTCGGAGCTTAATGAAAAACTGTTTTTT.

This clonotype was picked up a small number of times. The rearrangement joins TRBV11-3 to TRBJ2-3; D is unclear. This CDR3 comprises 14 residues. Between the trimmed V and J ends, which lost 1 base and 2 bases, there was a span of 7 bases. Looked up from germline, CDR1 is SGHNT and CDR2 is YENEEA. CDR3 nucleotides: TGTGCCAGCAGCTTAGGCAAATCCACAGATACGCAGTATTTT. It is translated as CASSLGKSTDTQYF.

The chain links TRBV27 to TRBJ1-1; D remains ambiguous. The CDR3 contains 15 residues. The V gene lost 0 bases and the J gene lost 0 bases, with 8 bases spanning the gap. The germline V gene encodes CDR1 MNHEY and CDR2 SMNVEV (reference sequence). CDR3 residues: CASSLSRRMNTEAFF. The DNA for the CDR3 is TGTGCCAGCAGTTTATCGAGGAGAATGAACACTGAAGCTTTCTTT.

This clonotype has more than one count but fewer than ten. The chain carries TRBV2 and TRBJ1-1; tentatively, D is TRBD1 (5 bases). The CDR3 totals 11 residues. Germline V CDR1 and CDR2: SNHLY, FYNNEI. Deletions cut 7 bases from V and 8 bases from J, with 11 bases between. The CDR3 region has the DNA TGTGCCAGCAAGGGAGGGGACGAAGCTTTCTTT. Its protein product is CASKGGDEAFF. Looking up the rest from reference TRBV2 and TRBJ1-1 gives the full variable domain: EPEVTQTPSHQVTQMGQEVILRCVPISNHLYFYWYRQILGQKVEFLVSFYNNEISEKSEIFDDQFSVERPDGSNFTLKIRSTKLEDSAMYFCASKGGDEAFFGQGTRLTVV.

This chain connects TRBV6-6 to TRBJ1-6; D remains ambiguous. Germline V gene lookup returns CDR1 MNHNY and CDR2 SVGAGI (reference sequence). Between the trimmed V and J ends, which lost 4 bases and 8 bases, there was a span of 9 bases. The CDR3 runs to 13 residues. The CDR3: CASSLERDSPLHF. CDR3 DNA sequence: TGTGCCAGCAGTTTAGAGAGGGATTCACCCCTCCACTTT.

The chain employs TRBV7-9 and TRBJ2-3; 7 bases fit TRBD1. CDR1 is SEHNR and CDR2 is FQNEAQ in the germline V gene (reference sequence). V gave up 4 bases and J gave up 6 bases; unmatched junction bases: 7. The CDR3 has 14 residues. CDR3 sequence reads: CASSSTGILDTQYF. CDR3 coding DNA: TGTGCCAGCAGCTCGACAGGGATCTTGGATACGCAGTATTTT.

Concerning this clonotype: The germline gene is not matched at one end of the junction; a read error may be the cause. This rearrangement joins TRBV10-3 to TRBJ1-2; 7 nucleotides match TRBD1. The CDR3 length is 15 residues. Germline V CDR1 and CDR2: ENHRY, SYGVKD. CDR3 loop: CTISDPDRFNYGYTF. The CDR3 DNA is TGTACCATCAGTGACCCGGACAGGTTTAACTATGGCTACACCTTC.

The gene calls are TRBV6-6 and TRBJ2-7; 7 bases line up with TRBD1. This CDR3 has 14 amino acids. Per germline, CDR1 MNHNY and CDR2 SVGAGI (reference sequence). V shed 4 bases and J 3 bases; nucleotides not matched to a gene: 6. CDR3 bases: TGTGCCAGCAGTTCGAGGACAGGTCACTACGAGCAGTACGTC. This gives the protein CASSSRTGHYEQYV.

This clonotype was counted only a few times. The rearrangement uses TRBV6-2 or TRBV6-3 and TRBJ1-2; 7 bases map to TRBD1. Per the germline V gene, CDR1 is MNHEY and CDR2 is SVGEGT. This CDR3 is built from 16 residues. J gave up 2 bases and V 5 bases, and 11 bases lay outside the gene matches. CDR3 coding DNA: TGTGCCAGCAGTCAGCTTAGGACAGGCCGAAACTATGGCTACACCTTC. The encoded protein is CASSQLRTGRNYGYTF.

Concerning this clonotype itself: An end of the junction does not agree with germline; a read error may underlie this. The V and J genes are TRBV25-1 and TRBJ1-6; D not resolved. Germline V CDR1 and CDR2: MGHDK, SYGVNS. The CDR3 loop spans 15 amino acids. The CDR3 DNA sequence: TGTGTCAGCAGTGAAGTCGTAGGCCATAATTCACCCCTCCACTTT. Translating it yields CVSSEVVGHNSPLHF.

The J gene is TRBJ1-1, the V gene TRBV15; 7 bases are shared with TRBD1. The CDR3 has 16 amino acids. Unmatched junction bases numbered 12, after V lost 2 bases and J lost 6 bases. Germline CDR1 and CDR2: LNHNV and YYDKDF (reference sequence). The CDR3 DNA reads TGTGCCACCAGCAGATCTTCACAGGGGATCCGGGCTGAAGCTTTCTTT. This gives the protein CATSRSSQGIRAEAFF. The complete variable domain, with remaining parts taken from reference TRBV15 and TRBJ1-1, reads DAMVIQNPRYQVTQFGKPVTLSCSQTLNHNVMYWYQQKSSQAPKLLFHYYDKDFNNEADTPDNFQSRRPNTSFCFLDIRSPGLGDTAMYLCATSRSSQGIRAEAFFGQGTRLTVV.

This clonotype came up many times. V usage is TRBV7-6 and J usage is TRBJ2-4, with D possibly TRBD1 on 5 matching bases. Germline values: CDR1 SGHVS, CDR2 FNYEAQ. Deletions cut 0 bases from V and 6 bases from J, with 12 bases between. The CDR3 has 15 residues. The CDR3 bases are TGTGCCAGCAGCTTAGCTAGGGGTCTCGGAAACATTCAGTACTTC. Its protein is CASSLARGLGNIQYF.

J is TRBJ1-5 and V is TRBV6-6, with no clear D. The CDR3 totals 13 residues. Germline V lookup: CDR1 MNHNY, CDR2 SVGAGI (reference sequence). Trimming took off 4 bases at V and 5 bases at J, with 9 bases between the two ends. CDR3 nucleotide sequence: TGTGCCAGCAGTTCGGGAGAGGATCAGCCCCAGCATTTT. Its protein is CASSSGEDQPQHF.

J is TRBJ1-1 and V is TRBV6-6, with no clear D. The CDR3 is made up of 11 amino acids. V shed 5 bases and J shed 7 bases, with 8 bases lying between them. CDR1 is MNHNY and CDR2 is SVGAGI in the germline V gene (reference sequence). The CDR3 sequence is CASSVTSEAFF. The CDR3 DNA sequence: TGTGCCAGCAGTGTAACTAGTGAAGCTTTCTTT.

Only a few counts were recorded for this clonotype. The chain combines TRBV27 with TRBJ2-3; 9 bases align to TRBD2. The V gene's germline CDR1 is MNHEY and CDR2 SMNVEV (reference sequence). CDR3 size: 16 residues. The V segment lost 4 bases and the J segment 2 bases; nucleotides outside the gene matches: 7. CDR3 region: CASSSLERGVTDTQYF. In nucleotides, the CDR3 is TGTGCCAGCAGTTCTCTAGAGCGGGGGGTCACAGATACGCAGTATTTT.

This CDR3 reads CASTVGGGPDTQYF. Written as DNA, the CDR3 is TGTGCCAGCACCGTAGGGGGTGGGCCAGATACGCAGTATTTT. The chain links TRBV12-3 or TRBV12-4 to TRBJ2-3; possible D gene TRBD1, 6 bases. V was clipped by 7 bases and J by 4 bases, with 15 bases between them. The CDR3 totals 14 residues.

The CDR3 DNA reads TGCAGCGTCGCTGACAGGGCCCCAAACATTCAGTACTTC. This encodes CSVADRAPNIQYF. The chain joins TRBV29-1 to TRBJ2-4, with 7 bases identical to TRBD1. V shed 6 bases and J 6 bases; nucleotides not matched to a gene: 8. The CDR3 contains 13 residues. Looked up from germline, CDR1 is SQVTM and CDR2 is ANQGSEA.